The 9 T cell receptor beta chains below were found in one sample sequenced in a study of response to subunit inactivated influenza vaccine. TCRdb fed the RT-PCR reads into MiXCR, producing one record per CDR3 protein. This table has about 520,000 distinct CDR3 sequences, about 7.2% appearing once. The specimen was PBMCs from blood, collected roughly 24 months after vaccination. The source is a man in his fifties or sixties who received an inactivated influenza vaccine.

Of note for this clonotype: One junction end does not reproduce the germline sequence, and a read error may be involved. The chain recombines TRBV30 with TRBJ2-2; weak D call: TRBD1 (5 bases). The germline V gene has CDR1 GTSNPN and CDR2 SVGIG (reference sequence). The CDR3 totals 13 residues. CDR3 in amino acids: CAWNRQNIGELFF. The CDR3 bases are TGTGCCTGGAATAGACAGAACATCGGGGAGCTGTTTTTT.

This clonotype was seen repeatedly, ten times or more. The chain has TRBV28 and TRBJ2-1, with 11 bases lining up with TRBD2. Trimming cost V 2 bases and J 3 bases; bases outside gene matches: 9. CDR3 size: 18 residues. Germline lookup yields CDR1 MDHEN and CDR2 SYDVKM. The CDR3 nucleotides read TGTGCCAGCAGTTTACCGACTAGCGGGGCTTCAAGCTACAATGAGCAGTTCTTC. This sequence encodes CASSLPTSGASSYNEQFF.

In this sample, this clonotype turned up a few times. The chain employs TRBV7-8 and TRBJ2-2; 13 nucleotides agree with TRBD2. V dropped 4 bases and J dropped 5; count of bases not matched to a gene: 10. From germline, CDR1 is SGHVS and CDR2 FQNEAQ. This CDR3 is 18 amino acids long. The CDR3 DNA reads as TGTGCCAGCAGCTCAGGCACTAGCGGGAGGGCCCGGACCGGGGAGCTGTTTTTT. Protein: CASSSGTSGRARTGELFF.

This clonotype turned up a few times. The chain has TRBV29-1 and TRBJ2-5; 8 positions agree with TRBD2. Trimming cost V 1 base and J 5 bases; bases outside gene matches: 9. Germline CDR1 reads SQVTM; CDR2 reads ANQGSEA. CDR3 length: 15 residues. DNA of the CDR3: TGCAGCGTTGAAGGGGGGAGCGGGAGAGGCGAGACCCAGTACTTC. Protein: CSVEGGSGRGETQYF.

The CDR3 DNA is TGCAGTGCCACTCCCGGGACAGGGTGGCCTCCACCCTACAATGAGCAGTTCTTC. This translates into CSATPGTGWPPPYNEQFF. J is TRBJ2-1 and V is TRBV20-1, with TRBD1 matching 9 bases. The germline V gene encodes CDR1 DFQATT and CDR2 SNEGSKA (reference sequence). Trimming removed 6 bases from V and 2 bases from J; junction bases left unmatched: 17. The length of the CDR3 is 18 residues.

At least ten counts were recorded for this clonotype. The V call is TRBV29-1, the J call TRBJ1-1; no definite D call. The CDR3 sequence is 13 residues long. V dropped 5 bases and J dropped 4 bases, with 14 bases sitting between them. Germline-derived CDR1 and CDR2 are SQVTM and ANQGSEA. The CDR3 DNA is TGCAGCGTTTGGGCCCCTAACCCCACTGAAGCTTTCTTT. This encodes CSVWAPNPTEAFF. The complete variable domain, with remaining parts taken from reference TRBV29-1 and TRBJ1-1, reads SAVISQKPSRDICQRGTSLTIQCQVDSQVTMMFWYRQQPGQSLTLIATANQGSEATYESGFVIDKFPISRPNLTFSTLTVSNMSPEDSSIYLCSVWAPNPTEAFFGQGTRLTVV.

This chain joins TRBV2 and TRBJ2-3; weak D call: TRBD1 (6 bases). V was clipped by 6 bases and J by 0 bases, with 16 bases between them. CDR3 length: 16 amino acids. Germline lookup yields CDR1 SNHLY and CDR2 FYNNEI. The CDR3 spells CASRASTGYSTDTQYF. The CDR3 DNA follows: TGTGCCAGCAGAGCTTCGACAGGTTATAGCACAGATACGCAGTATTTT.

The chain has TRBV5-1 and TRBJ2-3; 10 bases fit TRBD2. This CDR3 is built from 15 residues. The trim removed 1 base at V and 4 bases at J, leaving 3 bases unmatched. Germline assignment: CDR1 SGHRS and CDR2 YFSETQ. DNA of the CDR3: TGCGCCAGCAGCTTGAGCGGGGGGGCCGCAGATACGCAGTATTTT. Translating it yields CASSLSGGAADTQYF.

This clonotype occurred many times. CDR3: CSARRGSDEQYF. The CDR3 nucleotides read TGCAGTGCTAGACGGGGCTCGGACGAGCAGTACTTC. The J gene is TRBJ2-7, the V gene TRBV20-1; D assignment may be TRBD1 or TRBD2 (5 bases each). This CDR3 is 12 amino acids long. The ends were cut back, 2 bases at V and 5 bases at J, with 10 bases in the middle. Germline V gives CDR1 DFQATT, CDR2 SNEGSKA (reference sequence).